The TCR beta chain described here comes from a study of shared clonotypes between healthy human individuals. Study results and caveats: Naive CD4 clonotypes were shared across a few donors at around 5%. Exclusively blood specimens were collected; tissue repertoires likely differ. Clonotype sharing among donors was thought likely to change with sequencing depth. The four-donor shared clonotypes exceeded non-shared clonotypes in generation probability, with non-shared ones scoring lower.

In the case of this clone: Its antigen remains unknown.

Only CD45RO-negative cells positively selected for CCR7 counted as naive CD8 cells, so terminally differentiated effector memory CD45RA+ cells were excluded. This CDR3 spans 18 amino acids. V gave up 1 base and J gave up 5 bases; unmatched junction bases: 18. The germline V gene has CDR1 SQVTM and CDR2 ANQGSEA. Libraries were prepared by immunoSEQ multiplex PCR; TCRdb keeps only in-frame clonotypes and omits some of them. The sample records 550,000 to 750,000 clones, over 95% being singletons. The TCR comes from a woman aged 30 to 39 in good health. Sequencing input: naive CD8+ T cells sorted from blood. J is TRBJ2-3 and V is TRBV29-1, with 7 bases fitting TRBD2. CDR3 loop: CSVEGDFASGAPQDTQYF. In DNA, the CDR3 is TGCAGCGTTGAAGGTGACTTTGCTAGCGGAGCCCCACAAGATACGCAGTATTTT.